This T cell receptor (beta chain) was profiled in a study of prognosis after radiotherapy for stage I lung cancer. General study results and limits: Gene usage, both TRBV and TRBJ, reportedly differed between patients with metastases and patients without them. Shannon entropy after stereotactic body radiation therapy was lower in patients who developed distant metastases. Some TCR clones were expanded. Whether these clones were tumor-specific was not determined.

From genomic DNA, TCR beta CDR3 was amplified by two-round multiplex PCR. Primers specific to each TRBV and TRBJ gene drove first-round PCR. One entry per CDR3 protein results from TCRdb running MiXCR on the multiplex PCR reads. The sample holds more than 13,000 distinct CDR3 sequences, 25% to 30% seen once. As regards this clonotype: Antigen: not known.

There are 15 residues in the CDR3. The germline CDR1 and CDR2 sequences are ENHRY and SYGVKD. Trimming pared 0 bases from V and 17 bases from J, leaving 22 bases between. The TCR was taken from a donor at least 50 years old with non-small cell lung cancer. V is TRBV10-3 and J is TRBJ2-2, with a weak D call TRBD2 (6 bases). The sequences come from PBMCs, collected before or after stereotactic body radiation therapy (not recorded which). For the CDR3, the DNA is TGTGCCATCAGTGAGTCCGCGGGGCACACCGGGGAGCCTTTTTTT. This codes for CAISESAGHTGEPFF.